The 25 T cell receptor beta chains given below trace back to one sample, sequenced in a study of cytomegalovirus exposure and HLA in healthy donors. The PCR contained 60 Vbeta and 13 Jbeta primers. Some clones are missing from TCRdb's copy, which holds only in-frame ones; the method was immunoSEQ multiplex PCR. The sample includes about 180,000 clones, approximately 84% of them seen just once. What was sequenced was PBMCs. The receptors stem from a man between 18 and 35 years old in good health and CMV-seronegative.

This sequence joins TRBV6-5 and TRBJ2-7; D ambiguous. The CDR3 is 13 amino acids. Trimming took 2 bases from V and 2 from J, leaving 7 bases between them. CDR1 and CDR2 (germline): MNHEY, SVGAGI. The DNA for the CDR3 is TGTGCCAGCAGTTACGGAGTTACCTACGAGCAGTACTTC. It yields the protein CASSYGVTYEQYF.

This clone was observed a few times. The chain is built from TRBV28 and TRBJ1-2; D uncertain. The CDR3 spans 14 residues. Trimming stripped 3 bases from V and 8 bases from J, with 16 bases between. CDR1 and CDR2 (germline): MDHEN, SYDVKM. The CDR3, as DNA: TGTGCCAGCAGTTTGTTGTTCGGCGGGAACGGCTACACCTTC. It encodes CASSLLFGGNGYTF.

The chain uses TRBV28 and TRBJ2-1; D unresolved. Trimming removed 10 bases at V and 9 bases at J, with 31 bases between. The germline V gene encodes CDR1 MDHEN and CDR2 SYDVKM. This CDR3 has 17 amino acids. The CDR3: CATAPFSDSLVAFEQFF. The CDR3 bases are TGTGCCACCGCACCGTTTTCCGACTCGCTCGTTGCTTTTGAGCAGTTCTTC.

The V call is TRBV6-1, the J call TRBJ2-7, with D perhaps matching TRBD2 (5 bases). The CDR3 sequence is 13 residues long. Trimming shortened V by 7 bases and J by 0 bases, and 10 bases separated the two germline ends. Germline V gene sequence: CDR1 MNHNS, CDR2 SASEGT. The CDR3 DNA follows: TGTGCCAGCACGGTAGCGTTCTCCTACGAGCAGTACTTC. Amino acid sequence: CASTVAFSYEQYF.

The rearrangement uses TRBV27 and TRBJ2-7, with 8 bases that match TRBD1. The V and J ends lost 3 bases and 2 bases, in that order; junction bases with no gene match: 12. The CDR3 extends over 17 amino acids. CDR1 and CDR2 (germline): MNHEY, SMNVEV (reference sequence). CDR3 loop: CASSLYLRTGSPYEQYF. The CDR3 nucleotides read TGTGCCAGCAGTTTGTACCTTAGGACAGGGTCCCCCTACGAGCAGTACTTC.

The chain employs TRBV18 and TRBJ2-2, with D possibly being TRBD1 (5 bases). CDR3 size: 14 residues. V was clipped by 7 bases and J by 4 bases, with 13 bases between them. The germline gives CDR1 KGHSH, CDR2 LQKENI. CDR3 sequence reads: CASLKQDPTGELFF. In DNA, the CDR3 is TGTGCCAGCTTAAAACAGGACCCCACCGGGGAGCTGTTTTTT.

This clone was observed once. V is TRBV7-8 and J is TRBJ2-3; 15 nucleotides match TRBD2. With 5 bases clipped from V and 2 bases from J, the junction kept 5 bases outside the gene matches. Germline lookup yields CDR1 SGHVS and CDR2 FQNEAQ. The CDR3 is made up of 17 amino acids. CDR3 residues: CASSPGTSGGLTDTQYF. CDR3 nucleotides: TGTGCCAGCAGCCCCGGGACTAGCGGGGGGCTCACAGATACGCAGTATTTT.

This chain connects TRBV6-6 to TRBJ1-2; perhaps TRBD1 as D (5 bases). V was cut by 5 bases and J by 0 bases, with 10 bases left in between. From germline, CDR1 is MNHNY and CDR2 SVGAGI (reference sequence). The CDR3 is 14 residues long. CDR3: CASSPQETNYGYTF. The DNA for the CDR3 is TGTGCCAGCAGTCCACAGGAAACTAACTATGGCTACACCTTC.

A single count supports this clone. The chain has TRBV19 and TRBJ2-1; TRBD2 matches at 7 bases. The CDR3 runs 13 residues. J gave up 8 bases and V 3 bases, and 4 bases lay outside the gene matches. CDR1 is LNHDA and CDR2 is SQIVND in the germline V gene (reference sequence). CDR3 protein: CASSISLADEQFF. The CDR3 region has the DNA TGTGCCAGTAGTATCTCCCTAGCGGATGAGCAGTTCTTC.

This chain joins TRBV21-1 and TRBJ2-2; TRBD1, the D gene given by the table, was not confirmed from the DNA. TRBV21-1 is a recognized pseudogene. The CDR3 is 16 amino acids. In DNA, the CDR3 is TGTGCCAGCGTACGCGGGACAGGGGCGAACACCGGGGAGCTGTTTTTT. It specifies CASVRGTGANTGELFF.

The chain links TRBV7-6 to TRBJ2-2; the D gene is possibly TRBD2 (6 bases). CDR1 is SGHVS and CDR2 is FNYEAQ in the germline V gene. CDR3 length: 14 residues. Between the trimmed V and J ends, which lost 3 bases and 8 bases, there was a span of 13 bases. In DNA form, the CDR3 reads TGTGCCAGCAGCTTTACGGGGGAAGGAGGGGAGCTGTTTTTT. Amino acids: CASSFTGEGGELFF.

The CDR3 coding sequence is TGTGCCAGCTCACCCGACAGGGGGCTAAGCGAGCAGTACTTC. This codes for CASSPDRGLSEQYF. V usage is TRBV18 and J usage is TRBJ2-7, with 10 bases identical to TRBD1. Germline V gene data show CDR1 as KGHSH and CDR2 as LQKENI. This CDR3 comprises 14 residues. The V gene end was trimmed by 3 bases and the J gene end by 6 bases; junction bases not matched to a gene: 5.

The V call is TRBV7-9, the J call TRBJ2-7, with 8 bases matching TRBD2. The CDR3 extends over 14 amino acids. After removal of 5 bases from V and 4 bases from J, the junction contained 7 bases not matched to a gene. Germline V CDR1 and CDR2: SEHNR, FQNEAQ (reference sequence). CDR3 coding DNA: TGTGCCAGCAGCGGACTAGCAAACCGATACGAGCAGTACTTC. It codes for CASSGLANRYEQYF.

CDR3: CASSVEDRYNSPLHF. The DNA for the CDR3 is TGTGCCAGCAGCGTAGAAGACAGGTATAATTCACCCCTCCACTTT. The chain combines TRBV9 with TRBJ1-6; maybe TRBD1 (6 bases). The germline V and J ends were trimmed by 0 bases and 4 bases, with 8 bases remaining between them. Per germline, CDR1 SGDLS and CDR2 YYNGEE. This CDR3 contains 15 residues.

This chain connects TRBV5-1 to TRBJ2-7; a weak D match, TRBD2 (5 bases). The germline CDR1 and CDR2 sequences are SGHRS and YFSETQ. There are 16 residues in the CDR3. V was clipped by 0 bases and J by 0 bases, with 13 bases between them. CDR3 nucleotides: TGCGCCAGCAGCTTGGGGGAAACTAGAAGCTCCTACGAGCAGTACTTC. This sequence encodes CASSLGETRSSYEQYF.

The chain uses TRBV11-3 and TRBJ2-1; 11 positions agree with TRBD2. CDR3 size: 16 residues. After removal of 4 bases from V and 4 bases from J, the junction contained 6 bases not matched to a gene. CDR1 and CDR2 (germline): SGHNT, YENEEA. The CDR3 spells CASSYRLAGGYNEQFF. The CDR3 bases are TGTGCCAGCAGCTACCGGTTAGCGGGAGGGTACAATGAGCAGTTCTTC. The full variable domain, rest sourced from reference TRBV11-3 and TRBJ2-1, is EAGVVQSPRYKIIEKKQPVAFWCNPISGHNTLYWYLQNLGQGPELLIRYENEEAVDDSQLPKDRFSAERLKGVDSTLKIQPAELGDSAVYLCASSYRLAGGYNEQFFGPGTRLTVL.

This sequence joins TRBV9 and TRBJ1-3; TRBD1 might be the D (6 bases). This CDR3 spans 15 amino acids. The ends were cut back, 2 bases at V and 4 bases at J, with 13 bases in the middle. Germline CDR1 reads SGDLS; CDR2 reads YYNGEE. CDR3 protein: CASSVRPQGGNTIYF. CDR3 nucleotides: TGTGCCAGCAGCGTCCGACCGCAGGGGGGAAACACCATATATTTT.

The CDR3: CASRGAEIGAFF. CDR3 nucleotides: TGTGCCAGCAGGGGGGCTGAAATTGGAGCTTTCTTT. The chain couples TRBV6-1 to TRBJ1-1; tentative D call: TRBD1 (6 bases). The CDR3 totals 12 residues. Germline assignment: CDR1 MNHNS and CDR2 SASEGT. Deletions cut 6 bases from V and 10 bases from J, with 15 bases between.

The chain is built from TRBV4-1 and TRBJ2-1; 9 bases match TRBD2. CDR1 is MGHRA, CDR2 YSYEKL, per germline. V shed 0 bases, J shed 4 bases, and the junction held 19 bases outside the gene matches. The CDR3 is 21 residues long. The CDR3 nucleotides read TGCGCCAGCAGCCAAGAAGGAGGGGGAAGACTTGGACTAGCGTGGTACAATGAGCAGTTCTTC. Translating gives CASSQEGGGRLGLAWYNEQFF.

The chain links TRBV5-1 to TRBJ1-2; a weak D match, TRBD1 (6 bases). The germline V gene has CDR1 SGHRS and CDR2 YFSETQ. The CDR3 loop spans 15 amino acids. V was pared by 0 bases and J by 2 bases, with 11 bases between. DNA for the CDR3: TGCGCCAGCAGCTTGGCCCATGGACAGAACTATGGCTACACCTTC. Its translation: CASSLAHGQNYGYTF.

V gene TRBV29-1 combines with J gene TRBJ1-2; 9 nucleotides agree with TRBD1. The CDR3 runs to 14 residues. The trim removed 8 bases at V and 8 bases at J, leaving 15 bases unmatched. Per germline, CDR1 SQVTM and CDR2 ANQGSEA. The CDR3 nucleotides are TGCAGCACGAGGGGGACAGGGACCCTGCGGGGCTACACCTTC. This gives the protein CSTRGTGTLRGYTF. The entire variable domain, with the rest obtained from reference TRBV29-1 and TRBJ1-2, is as follows: SAVISQKPSRDICQRGTSLTIQCQVDSQVTMMFWYRQQPGQSLTLIATANQGSEATYESGFVIDKFPISRPNLTFSTLTVSNMSPEDSSIYLCSTRGTGTLRGYTFGSGTRLTVV.

This clone showed up just a few times. This chain connects TRBV5-6 to TRBJ2-7; 12 nucleotides match TRBD2. The trim removed 1 base at V and 2 bases at J, leaving 1 base unmatched. In germline, CDR1 is SGHDT, CDR2 YYEEEE. The CDR3 spans 15 residues. CDR3 protein: CASSLRTSGTYEQYF. CDR3 DNA: TGTGCCAGCAGCTTGCGGACTAGCGGGACCTACGAGCAGTACTTC.

The rearrangement links TRBV6-1 to TRBJ2-1; 10 nucleotides agree with TRBD2. In germline, CDR1 is MNHNS, CDR2 SASEGT. The CDR3 spans 15 residues. The V segment lost 2 bases and the J segment 8 bases; nucleotides outside the gene matches: 6. The chain's CDR3 is CASSEPRLAGDEQFF. CDR3 nucleotide sequence: TGTGCCAGCAGTGAACCACGGCTAGCGGGAGATGAGCAGTTCTTC.

This chain joins TRBV19 and TRBJ1-4; D gene uncertain. The length of the CDR3 is 14 residues. Germline loops: CDR1 LNHDA, CDR2 SQIVND (reference sequence). V was trimmed by 7 bases and J by 7 bases, leaving 16 bases between them. The CDR3 DNA reads as TGTGCCAGTATGGGCCCAGGTTTTGGTGAAAAACTGTTTTTT. Its protein is CASMGPGFGEKLFF.

The chain has TRBV2 and TRBJ1-2, with 8 bases identical to TRBD1. The ends lost 6 bases at V and 5 bases at J; junction bases unmatched: 14. Per the germline V gene, CDR1 is SNHLY and CDR2 is FYNNEI. The CDR3 contains 16 residues. The CDR3 DNA is TGTGCCAGCAGGGATCCGGACAGGGACCTAATGTATGGCTACACCTTC. Translating gives CASRDPDRDLMYGYTF.